This TCR beta chain stems from a study of identical twins (dated by TCRdb to the mid-2010s). About the full investigation: To test whether fetal clonotypes persist, this study deep-sequenced TCR alpha and beta repertoires from monozygotic twins, from unrelated adults of various ages, and from cord blood. To rule out contamination, the twin experiments were replicated at different times with different library preparation protocols. Broader findings and caveats from the paper: Invariant T cells such as MAIT and iNKT could partly confound zero-insertion analyses, though diverse VJ usage argued against this for most clonotypes. Conclusions relied on cross-sectional statistical analysis, since the same donors could not be followed over many years. Compared with coincidental sharing between unrelated individuals, out-of-frame TCR alpha sequences shared between twins had an excess of sequences with low generation probability. In monozygotic twins, recombination models systematically underestimated out-of-frame TCR alpha sharing, but the models matched the sharing seen between unrelated individuals. Fewer insertions were carried by abundant cord blood beta clonotypes, a similar but weaker trend appeared in young adult naive repertoires, and no such trend appeared in memory repertoires. A weaker excess of twin sharing was found in beta out-of-frame sequences because the signal-to-noise ratio was lowered by fewer shared sequences.

A remark on this clonotype: The antigen it binds to is not known. No qualities accompany the bases; no much larger clone lies one base away.

All donors were healthy Caucasians. Three pairs of female monozygotic twins, all aged about 18 to 29 years, made up the twin cohort. RNA for TCR libraries was isolated from peripheral blood mononuclear cells. From cysteine to phenylalanine, the CDR3 is 19 amino acids long. The sequence is cut down to CDR3 DNA, 57 bases in frame from base 1. Sequences LGHNA (CDR1) and YNFKEQ (CDR2) are obtained from the germline V gene. V is trimmed back by 0 bases and J by 1 base, and the junction contains 11 bases that no gene match accounts for. Receptor amplification or capture employed 5' RACE. The listed sequencing device is Illumina HiSeq 2000. Template switching added a universal primer binding site, and the final cDNA carried a unique molecular identifier that allowed TCR cDNA molecules to be counted accurately. Specific primers in the conserved constant-segment region were used to synthesize first-strand cDNA for TCR alpha and beta chains. To control for contamination, every cDNA library carried two barcodes: a SMART-Mk sample barcode plus Illumina barcodes. TruSeq adapter sequences along with Illumina sample barcodes were introduced in two successive PCR steps. TCR alpha and beta cDNA libraries were sequenced on the Illumina HiSeq platform with custom primers. Regarding the original processing steps: Unique molecular identifiers were extracted from raw reads with MiGEC, and CDR3 positions were determined with MiXCR. Recombination models were inferred per individual with the repgenHMM and IGoR tools using an EM algorithm. Shared clonotypes were analyzed with the tcR package in R, and sharing was normalized by the product of cloneset sizes. Out-of-frame nonproductive sequences were analyzed to study raw recombination free of thymic and clonal selection effects. The raw public reads went through TCRdb reprocessing: fastp at Q25, MiXCR clone calling, in-frame beta chains kept. Each CDR3 protein gets just one entry, which takes the most common genes and DNA from the rows behind it. The V and J calls follow TCRdb's processing rather than the paper's. Within this sample are some 900,000 distinct CDR3 sequences, with roughly 12% of them counted one time only. Roughly 1.5% of the sample is taken by the ten largest.

These data were also filed under a second study, of yellow fever vaccine responses in identical twins. That second report states: The authors reported that the T cell response to vaccination in identical twins appeared partly convergent and partly personalized. In identical twins, the study followed T cell clones that responded to the vaccine with precision.

The receptor was derived from a woman between 18 and 29 years old in good health. The chain was built from TRBV4-2 and TRBJ2-2; TRBD1 fits 7 bases in the junction. The sequencing input was PBMCs. The CDR3 protein: CASSQEILRDRQNTGELFF. In nucleotide form, the sequence is TGTGCCAGCAGCCAAGAGATTCTCCGGGACAGACAGAACACCGGGGAGCTGTTTTTT.